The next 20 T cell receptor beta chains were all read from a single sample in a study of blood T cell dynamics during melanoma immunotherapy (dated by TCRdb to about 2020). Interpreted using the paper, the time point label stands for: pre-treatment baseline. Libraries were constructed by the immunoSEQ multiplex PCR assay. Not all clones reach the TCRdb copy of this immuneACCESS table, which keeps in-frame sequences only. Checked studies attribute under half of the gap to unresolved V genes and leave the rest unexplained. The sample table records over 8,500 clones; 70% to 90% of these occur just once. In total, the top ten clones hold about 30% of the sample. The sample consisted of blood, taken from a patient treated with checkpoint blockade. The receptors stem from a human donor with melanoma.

The CDR3 bases are TGTGCCAGTAGTCCCCTGGGGGCTGGAGGCATTCAGTACTTC. It specifies CASSPLGAGGIQYF. The gene calls are TRBV19 and TRBJ2-4; a possible D gene is TRBD1 (6 bases). The germline CDR1 and CDR2 sequences are LNHDA and SQIVND (reference sequence). This CDR3 contains 14 residues. With 5 bases removed from V and 9 bases from J, the gap between germline ends came to 17 bases.

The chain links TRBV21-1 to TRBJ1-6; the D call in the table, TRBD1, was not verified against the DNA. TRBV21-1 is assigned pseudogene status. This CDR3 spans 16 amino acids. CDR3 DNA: TGTGCCAGCAGCAAAGTTGGCACCTCCTATAATTCACCCCTCCACTTT. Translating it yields CASSKVGTSYNSPLHF.

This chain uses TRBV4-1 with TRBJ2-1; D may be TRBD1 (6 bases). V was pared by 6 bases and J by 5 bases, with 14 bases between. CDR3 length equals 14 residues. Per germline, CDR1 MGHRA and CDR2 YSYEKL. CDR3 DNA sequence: TGCGCCAGCAGTCCCGGGGCAGGGGACAATGAGCAGTTCTTC. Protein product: CASSPGAGDNEQFF.

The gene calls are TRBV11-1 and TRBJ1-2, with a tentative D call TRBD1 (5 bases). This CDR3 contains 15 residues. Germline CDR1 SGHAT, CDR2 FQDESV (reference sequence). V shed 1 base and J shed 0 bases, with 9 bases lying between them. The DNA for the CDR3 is TGTGCCAGCAGCTTAGTGGGGGTTACTAACTATGGCTACACCTTC. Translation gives CASSLVGVTNYGYTF.

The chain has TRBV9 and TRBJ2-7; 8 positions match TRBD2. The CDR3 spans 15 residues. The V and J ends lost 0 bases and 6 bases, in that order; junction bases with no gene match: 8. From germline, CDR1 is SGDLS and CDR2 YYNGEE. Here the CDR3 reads CASSVGSGRASEQYF. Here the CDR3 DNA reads TGTGCCAGCAGCGTAGGTTCCGGGAGGGCCAGCGAGCAGTACTTC.

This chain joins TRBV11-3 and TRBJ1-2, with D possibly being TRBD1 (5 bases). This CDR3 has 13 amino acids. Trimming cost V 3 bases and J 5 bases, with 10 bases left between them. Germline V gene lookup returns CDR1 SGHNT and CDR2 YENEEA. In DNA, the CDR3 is TGTGCCAGCAGCTTGGGCGGGACGTATGGCTACACCTTC. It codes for CASSLGGTYGYTF.

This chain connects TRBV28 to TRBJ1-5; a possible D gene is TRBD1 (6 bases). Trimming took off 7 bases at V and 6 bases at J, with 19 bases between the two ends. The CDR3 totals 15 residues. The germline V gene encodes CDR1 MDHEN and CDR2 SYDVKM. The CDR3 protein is CASKGGQGRSQPQHF. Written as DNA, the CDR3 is TGTGCCAGCAAGGGGGGGCAGGGTCGAAGTCAGCCCCAGCATTTT.

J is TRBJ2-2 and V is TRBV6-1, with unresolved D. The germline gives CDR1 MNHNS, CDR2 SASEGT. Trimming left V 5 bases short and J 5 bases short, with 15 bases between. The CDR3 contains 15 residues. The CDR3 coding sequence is TGTGCCAGCAGTACTGTGGCGCAATGGACCGGGGAGCTGTTTTTT. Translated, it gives CASSTVAQWTGELFF.

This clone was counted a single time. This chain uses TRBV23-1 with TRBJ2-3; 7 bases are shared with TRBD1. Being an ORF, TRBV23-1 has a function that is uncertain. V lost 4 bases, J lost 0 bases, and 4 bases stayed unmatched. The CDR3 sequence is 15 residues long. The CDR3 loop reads CASSPGTASTDTQYF. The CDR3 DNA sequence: TGCGCCAGCAGTCCCGGGACAGCTAGCACAGATACGCAGTATTTT.

DNA for the CDR3: TGTGCCAGCAGCTTCTCCCTACTAGCGGGAGGGATTGAGCAGTTCTTC. Amino acids: CASSFSLLAGGIEQFF. The chain couples TRBV7-9 to TRBJ2-1, with 13 bases lining up with TRBD2. CDR3 length equals 16 residues. V shed 3 bases and J 9 bases; nucleotides not matched to a gene: 8. Germline CDR1 reads SEHNR; CDR2 reads FQNEAQ (reference sequence).

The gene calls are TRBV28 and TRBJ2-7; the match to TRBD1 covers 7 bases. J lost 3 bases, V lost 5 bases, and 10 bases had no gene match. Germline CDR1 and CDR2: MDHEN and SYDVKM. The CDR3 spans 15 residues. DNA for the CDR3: TGTGCCAGCAGTACCTACAGGGGAAATCACTACGAGCAGTACTTC. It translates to CASSTYRGNHYEQYF.

The CDR3 DNA reads TGTGCCACCACGGGACAGGGGGCGACCGGGGAGCTGTTTTTT. Residues: CATTGQGATGELFF. The V gene is TRBV10-3, the J gene TRBJ2-2; 12 nucleotides align to TRBD1. CDR1 is ENHRY, CDR2 SYGVKD, per germline. V lost 10 bases and J lost 5; bases outside the gene matches: 5. The CDR3 is 14 amino acids.

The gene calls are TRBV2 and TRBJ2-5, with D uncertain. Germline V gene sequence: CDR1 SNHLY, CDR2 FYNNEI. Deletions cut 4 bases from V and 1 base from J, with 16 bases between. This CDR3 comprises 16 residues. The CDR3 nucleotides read TGTGCCAGCAGTGTGGAGCCGGCGCCTCTCCAAGAGACCCAGTACTTC. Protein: CASSVEPAPLQETQYF.

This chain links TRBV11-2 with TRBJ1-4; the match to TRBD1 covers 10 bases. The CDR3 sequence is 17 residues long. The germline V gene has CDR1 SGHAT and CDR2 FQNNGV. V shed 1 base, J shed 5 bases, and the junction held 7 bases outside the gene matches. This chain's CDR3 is CASSLGPGTGENEKLFF. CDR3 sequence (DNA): TGTGCCAGCAGCTTAGGTCCCGGGACAGGGGAGAATGAAAAACTGTTTTTT.

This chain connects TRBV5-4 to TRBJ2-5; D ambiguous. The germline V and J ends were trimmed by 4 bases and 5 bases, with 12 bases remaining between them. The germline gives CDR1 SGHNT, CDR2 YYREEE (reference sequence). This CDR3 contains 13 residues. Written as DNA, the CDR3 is TGTGCCAGCAGCCCCCAGAACGGGGAGACCCAGTACTTC. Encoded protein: CASSPQNGETQYF.

As DNA, the CDR3 is TGCAGCGTTGTCCCAGGGGTAGTGGGGAAGACCCAGTACTTC. Translated, it gives CSVVPGVVGKTQYF. V is TRBV29-1 and J is TRBJ2-5; weak D call: TRBD1 (6 bases). Germline CDR1 and CDR2: SQVTM and ANQGSEA. V lost 4 bases to trimming and J lost 6 bases, with 18 bases between them. The CDR3 contains 14 residues. The full variable domain, with the rest looked up from reference TRBV29-1 and TRBJ2-5, is SAVISQKPSRDICQRGTSLTIQCQVDSQVTMMFWYRQQPGQSLTLIATANQGSEATYESGFVIDKFPISRPNLTFSTLTVSNMSPEDSSIYLCSVVPGVVGKTQYFGPGTRLLVL.

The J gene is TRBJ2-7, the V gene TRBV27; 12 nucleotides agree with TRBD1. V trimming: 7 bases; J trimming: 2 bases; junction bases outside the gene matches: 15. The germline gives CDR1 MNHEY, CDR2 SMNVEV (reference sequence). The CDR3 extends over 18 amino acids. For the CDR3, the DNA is TGTGCCAGCACCCCCTGGGGGACAGGGGGCGATCGGGCCTACGAGCAGTACTTC. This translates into CASTPWGTGGDRAYEQYF.

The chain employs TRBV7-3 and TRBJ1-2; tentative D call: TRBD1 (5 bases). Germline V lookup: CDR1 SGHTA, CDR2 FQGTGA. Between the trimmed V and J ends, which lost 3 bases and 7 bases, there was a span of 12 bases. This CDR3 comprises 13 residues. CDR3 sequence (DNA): TGTGCCAGCAGCTTGGGAGGGGTGGGTGGCTACACCTTC. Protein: CASSLGGVGGYTF.

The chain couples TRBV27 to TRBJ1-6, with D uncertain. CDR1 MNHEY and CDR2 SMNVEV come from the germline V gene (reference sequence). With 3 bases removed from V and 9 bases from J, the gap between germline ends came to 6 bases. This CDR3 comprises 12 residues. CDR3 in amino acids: CASSFPRSPLHF. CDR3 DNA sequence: TGTGCCAGCAGTTTCCCCCGTTCACCCCTCCACTTT.

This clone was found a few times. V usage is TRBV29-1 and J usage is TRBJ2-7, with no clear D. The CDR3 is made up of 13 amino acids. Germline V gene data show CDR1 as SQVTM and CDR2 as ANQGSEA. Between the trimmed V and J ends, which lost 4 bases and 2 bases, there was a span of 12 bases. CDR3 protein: CSVVAADTYEQYF. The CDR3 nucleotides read TGCAGCGTTGTGGCAGCCGATACCTACGAGCAGTACTTC.